This T cell receptor (beta chain) appears in the sequencing data of a study of T cells expressing NK-cell markers (dated by TCRdb to the early 2020s). For the wider study: In sorted CD3+CD56+NKG2C+, CD3+CD56+NKG2C- and CD3+CD56-NKG2C+ T-cell subsets from eight donors, TCR beta-chain repertoires were profiled. Among the eight sequenced donors, seven were HCMV-seropositive and one was HCMV-seronegative. The libraries were sequenced on Illumina HiSeq 2000/2500, MiSeq or NextSeq, producing 2 x 150 bp reads. The eight sequenced donors were randomly selected healthy volunteers, three men and five women.

Sequencing was carried out with an Illumina HiSeq 2000. TCR beta cDNA libraries were prepared using 5'RACE template switching, which introduced a universal primer site and unique molecular identifiers. cDNA synthesis was primed from the TCR beta constant segment and was followed by two successive PCR amplification steps. Regarding the original processing steps: MIGEC was used to demultiplex reads and group reads by UMI, and MiTCR was used to assemble and quantify clonotypes. To exclude erroneous sequences, any TCR cDNA sequence not supported by at least two reads was discarded. The tcR package was used for downstream repertoire analysis, with clonotypes matched between fractions based on CDR3 nucleotide sequence plus V segment. Antigen specificity was annotated against VDJdb with VDJmatch, allowing one amino acid substitution in CDR3. TCRdb reprocessed the reads and provides one entry for every CDR3 protein sequence; no DNA is given. None of the V and J calls come from the authors' own analysis; TCRdb made them. The sample table on file contains roughly 180,000 distinct CDR3 sequences. In total, the top ten clones hold about 19% of the sample.

With regard to this clonotype: Its binding antigen is unknown.

The CDR3 contains 16 residues, cysteine and phenylalanine counted. DNA for this receptor is not on file. Per the germline V gene, MDHEN is the CDR1 and SYDVKM is the CDR2. What the work shows at the level of the full study, not this receptor alone: It remained unclear whether the expanded NKG2C-expressing T cell clones were specific for HCMV antigens. For six donors, the dominant CD3+CD56+NKG2C+ clonotypes were among the top 10 CD8+ clonotypes and accounted for about 1.0-8% of CD8+ T cells. Those dominant clonotypes were again the most abundant among CD3+CD56-NKG2C+ cells in a few donors, at roughly 25-60.1%.

HCMV serostatus was determined by detecting HCMV-specific IgG in serum with a commercial ELISA kit. Peripheral blood mononuclear cells were isolated from blood by Ficoll density gradient centrifugation. The TCR sequence derives from a man aged 18 to 70 in good health. Rearrangement joined TRBV28 to TRBJ2-3; TCRdb proposes TRBD2, but this gene call is untestable without DNA. The sequencing input was blood T cells: a sorted CD56 or NKG2C T cell subset, CD4+ or CD8+ T cells, or bulk PBMC T cells (not recorded which). The CDR3 reads as follows: CASSFSSGGFKDTQYF.